What follows is one T cell receptor (beta chain) and its context. Repertoires were generated with immunoSEQ multiplex PCR, while TCRdb's copy carries only in-frame clones and drops some. This table has 150,000 to 200,000 clones, about four fifths appearing once. This sample was included in a study of blood T cell repertoires in COVID-19. The sample was peripheral blood. The sequence derives from a man in his 70s with active or convalescent COVID-19.

CDR3: CASSSYKTSGELGRQFF. The CDR3 DNA follows: TGCGCCAGCAGCTCCTACAAGACTAGCGGGGAGTTAGGGCGGCAGTTCTTC. This rearrangement joins TRBV5-1 to TRBJ2-1; 11 bases align to TRBD2. V dropped 3 bases and J dropped 12; count of bases not matched to a gene: 17. Germline V lookup: CDR1 SGHRS, CDR2 YFSETQ. CDR3 size: 17 residues.